The T cell receptor beta chain described here comes from a study of early T cells in non-severe SARS-CoV-2 infection. Study background: Unsorted whole blood bulk RNA was sequenced, with unpaired chains. Study-level results: There was a bias toward anti-spike CD8 responses in VDJdb matching, which missed private and CD4 specificities.

Each cDNA molecule carried a unique molecular identifier. TCRdb independently ran MiXCR on the 5' RACE reads; one entry per CDR3 protein. The data contain roughly 120,000 distinct CDR3 sequences, roughly 12% of them singletons. The CDR3 contains 12 residues. Trimming shortened V by 4 bases and J by 5 bases, and 12 bases separated the two germline ends. Germline V gene sequence: CDR1 GTSNPN, CDR2 SVGIG (reference sequence). This clonotype was counted ten times or more. The antigen remains undetermined. This TCR was sampled from an adult who was a healthcare worker with PCR-confirmed SARS-CoV-2 infection or an uninfected control (not recorded which). This sequence joins TRBV30 and TRBJ2-7; no reliable D call. This sample comprised whole blood, obtained at baseline. CDR3 protein: CAWTHALDEQYF. In DNA form, the CDR3 reads TGTGCCTGGACGCACGCCCTCGACGAGCAGTACTTC.